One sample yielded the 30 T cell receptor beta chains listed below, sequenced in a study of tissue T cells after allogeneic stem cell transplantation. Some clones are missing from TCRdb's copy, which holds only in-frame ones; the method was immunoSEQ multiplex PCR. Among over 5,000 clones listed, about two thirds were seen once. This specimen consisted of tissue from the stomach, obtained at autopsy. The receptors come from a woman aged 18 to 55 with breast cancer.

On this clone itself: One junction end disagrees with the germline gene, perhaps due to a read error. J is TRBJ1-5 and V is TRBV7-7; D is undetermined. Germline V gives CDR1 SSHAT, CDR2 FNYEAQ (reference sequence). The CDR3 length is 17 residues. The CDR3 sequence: CASSLVLAQGSNQPQHF. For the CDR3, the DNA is TGTGCTAGCAGCTTGGTGCTGGCACAAGGCAGCAATCAGCCCCAGCATTTT.

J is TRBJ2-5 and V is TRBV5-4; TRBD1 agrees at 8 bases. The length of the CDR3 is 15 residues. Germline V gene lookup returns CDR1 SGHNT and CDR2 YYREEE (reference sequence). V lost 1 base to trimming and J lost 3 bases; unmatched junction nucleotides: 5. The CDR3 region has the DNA TGTGCCAGCAGCTTGTGGGACAGGAGAGAAGAGACCCAGTACTTC. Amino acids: CASSLWDRREETQYF.

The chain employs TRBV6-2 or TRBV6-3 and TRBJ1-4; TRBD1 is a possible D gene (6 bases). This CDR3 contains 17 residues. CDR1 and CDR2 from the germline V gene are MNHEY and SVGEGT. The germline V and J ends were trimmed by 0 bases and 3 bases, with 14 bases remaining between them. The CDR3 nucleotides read TGTGCCAGCAGTTACTCCTACAGACAGGCATCTAATGAAAAACTGTTTTTT. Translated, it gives CASSYSYRQASNEKLFF.

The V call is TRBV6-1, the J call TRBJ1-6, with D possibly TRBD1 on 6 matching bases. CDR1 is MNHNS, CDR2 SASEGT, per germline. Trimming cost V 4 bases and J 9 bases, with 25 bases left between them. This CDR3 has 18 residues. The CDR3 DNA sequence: TGTGCCAGCAGTGTGGTCTTCTGGGGACACGAGGCGGGTTCACCCCTCCACTTT. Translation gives CASSVVFWGHEAGSPLHF.

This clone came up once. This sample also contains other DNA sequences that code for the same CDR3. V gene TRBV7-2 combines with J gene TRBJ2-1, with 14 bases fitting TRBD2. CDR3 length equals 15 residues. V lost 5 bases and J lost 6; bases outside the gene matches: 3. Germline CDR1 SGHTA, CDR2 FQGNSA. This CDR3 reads CASSAGLAGVNEQFF. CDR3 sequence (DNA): TGTGCCAGCAGCGCGGGACTAGCGGGGGTCAATGAGCAGTTCTTC.

CDR3 nucleotide sequence: TGTGCCAGCAGCGCGGGACAGGGGCTCGAGCAGTACTTC. As protein: CASSAGQGLEQYF. The chain combines TRBV5-5 with TRBJ2-7; TRBD1 matches at 10 bases. Germline lookup yields CDR1 SGHKS and CDR2 YYEKEE (reference sequence). There are 13 residues in the CDR3. J was trimmed by 6 bases and V by 4 bases; bases with no gene match: 4.

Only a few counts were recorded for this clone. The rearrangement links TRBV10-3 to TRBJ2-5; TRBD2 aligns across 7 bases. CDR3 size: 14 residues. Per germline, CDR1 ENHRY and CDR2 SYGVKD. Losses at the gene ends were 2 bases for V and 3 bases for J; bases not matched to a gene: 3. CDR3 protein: CAISERAGKETQYF. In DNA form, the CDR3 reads TGTGCCATCAGTGAGCGAGCGGGGAAAGAGACCCAGTACTTC.

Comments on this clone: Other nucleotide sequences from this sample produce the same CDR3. CDR3 sequence: CASSPDTVSNQPQHF. The CDR3 region has the DNA TGTGCCAGTAGCCCGGACACTGTTAGCAATCAGCCCCAGCATTTT. The chain links TRBV19 to TRBJ1-5, with D possibly TRBD1 on 5 matching bases. The CDR3 runs to 15 residues. CDR1 is LNHDA, CDR2 SQIVND, per germline (reference sequence). V lost 6 bases and J lost 0, with 12 bases in between.

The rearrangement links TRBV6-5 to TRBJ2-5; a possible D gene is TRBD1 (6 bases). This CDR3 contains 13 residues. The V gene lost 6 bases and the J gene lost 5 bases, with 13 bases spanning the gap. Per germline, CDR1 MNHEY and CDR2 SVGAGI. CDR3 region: CASSPLGAETQYF. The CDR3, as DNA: TGTGCCAGCAGCCCATTGGGGGCGGAGACCCAGTACTTC.

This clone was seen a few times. Here the CDR3 reads CASSSLPAGGTGELFF. CDR3 sequence (DNA): TGCGCCAGCAGCTCTCTTCCCGCAGGGGGCACCGGGGAGCTGTTTTTT. The chain combines TRBV5-1 with TRBJ2-2; the match to TRBD1 covers 7 bases. V was clipped by 3 bases and J by 4 bases; unmatched bases: 9. Germline V gene lookup returns CDR1 SGHRS and CDR2 YFSETQ. The CDR3 is 16 residues long.

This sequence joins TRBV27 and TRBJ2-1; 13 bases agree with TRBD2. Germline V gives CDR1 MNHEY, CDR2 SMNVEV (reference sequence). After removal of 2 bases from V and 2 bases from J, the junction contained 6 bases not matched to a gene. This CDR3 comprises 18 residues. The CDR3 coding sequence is TGTGCCAGCAGTTTAACTAGCGGGAGGGCCGGGACCTACAATGAGCAGTTCTTC. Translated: CASSLTSGRAGTYNEQFF.

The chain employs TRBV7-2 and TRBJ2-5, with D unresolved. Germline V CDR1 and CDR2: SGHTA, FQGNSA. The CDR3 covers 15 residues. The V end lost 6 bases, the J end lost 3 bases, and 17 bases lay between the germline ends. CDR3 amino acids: CASSHYVPAKETQYF. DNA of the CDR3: TGTGCCAGCAGTCATTACGTCCCAGCGAAAGAGACCCAGTACTTC.

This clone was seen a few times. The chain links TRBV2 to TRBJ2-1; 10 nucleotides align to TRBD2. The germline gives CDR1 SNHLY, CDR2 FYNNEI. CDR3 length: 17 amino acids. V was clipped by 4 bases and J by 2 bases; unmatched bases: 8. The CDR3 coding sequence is TGTGCCAGCAGTGTCCCTAGCGGGGGCCCCACCTACAATGAGCAGTTCTTC. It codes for CASSVPSGGPTYNEQFF.

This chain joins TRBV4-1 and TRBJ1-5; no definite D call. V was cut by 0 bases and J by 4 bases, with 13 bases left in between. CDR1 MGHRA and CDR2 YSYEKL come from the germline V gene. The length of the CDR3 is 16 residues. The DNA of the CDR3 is TGCGCCAGCAGCCAAGAGGGGAGGAATTTTAATCAGCCCCAGCATTTT. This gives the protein CASSQEGRNFNQPQHF.

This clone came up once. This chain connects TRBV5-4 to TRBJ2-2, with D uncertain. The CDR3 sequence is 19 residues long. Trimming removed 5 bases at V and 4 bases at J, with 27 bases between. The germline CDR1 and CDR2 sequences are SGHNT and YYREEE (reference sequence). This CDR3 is CASSRDLTGPPVCTGELFF. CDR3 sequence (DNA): TGTGCCAGCAGTCGTGACCTCACCGGGCCCCCCGTATGCACCGGGGAGCTGTTTTTT.

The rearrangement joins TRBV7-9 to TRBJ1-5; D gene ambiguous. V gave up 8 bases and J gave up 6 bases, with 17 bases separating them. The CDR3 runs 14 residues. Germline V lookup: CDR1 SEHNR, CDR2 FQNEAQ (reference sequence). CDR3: CASQNGPGGQPQHF. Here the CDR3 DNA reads TGTGCCAGCCAAAACGGGCCGGGCGGTCAGCCCCAGCATTTT.

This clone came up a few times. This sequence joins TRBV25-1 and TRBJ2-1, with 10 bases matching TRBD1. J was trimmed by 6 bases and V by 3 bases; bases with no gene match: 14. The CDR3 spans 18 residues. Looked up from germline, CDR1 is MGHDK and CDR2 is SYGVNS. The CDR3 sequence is CASSDPQKGTGDVNEQFF. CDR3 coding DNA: TGTGCCAGCAGTGACCCCCAAAAGGGGACAGGGGATGTCAATGAGCAGTTCTTC.

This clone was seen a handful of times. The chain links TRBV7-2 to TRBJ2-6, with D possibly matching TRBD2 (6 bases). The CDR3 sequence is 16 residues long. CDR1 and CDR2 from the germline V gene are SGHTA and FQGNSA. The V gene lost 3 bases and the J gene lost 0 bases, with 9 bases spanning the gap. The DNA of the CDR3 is TGTGCCAGCAGCTTGCAGGGAGGCTCTGGGGCCAACGTCCTGACTTTC. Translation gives CASSLQGGSGANVLTF.

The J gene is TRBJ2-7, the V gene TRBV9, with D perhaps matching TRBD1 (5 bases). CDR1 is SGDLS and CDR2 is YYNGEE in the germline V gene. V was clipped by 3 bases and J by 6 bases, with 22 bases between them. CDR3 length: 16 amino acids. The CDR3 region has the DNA TGTGCCAGCAGCGCCTTACCGACAGCGTCCTATGGCGAGCAGTACTTC. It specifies CASSALPTASYGEQYF.

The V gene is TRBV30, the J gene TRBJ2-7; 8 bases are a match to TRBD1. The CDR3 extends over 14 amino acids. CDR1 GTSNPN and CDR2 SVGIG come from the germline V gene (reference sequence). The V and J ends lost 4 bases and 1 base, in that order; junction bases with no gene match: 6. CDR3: CAWIKQGVSYEQYF. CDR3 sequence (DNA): TGTGCCTGGATTAAACAGGGGGTTTCCTACGAGCAGTACTTC.

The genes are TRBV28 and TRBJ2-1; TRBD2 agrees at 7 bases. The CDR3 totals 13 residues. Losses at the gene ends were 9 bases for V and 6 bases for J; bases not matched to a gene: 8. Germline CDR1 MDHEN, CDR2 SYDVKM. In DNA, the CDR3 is TGTGCCAGTATGACTAGCTTACGCAATGAGCAGTTCTTC. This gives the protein CASMTSLRNEQFF. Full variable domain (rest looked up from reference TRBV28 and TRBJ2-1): DVKVTQSSRYLVKRTGEKVFLECVQDMDHENMFWYRQDPGLGLRLIYFSYDVKMKEKGDIPEGYSVSREKKERFSLILESASTNQTSMYLCASMTSLRNEQFFGPGTRLTVL.

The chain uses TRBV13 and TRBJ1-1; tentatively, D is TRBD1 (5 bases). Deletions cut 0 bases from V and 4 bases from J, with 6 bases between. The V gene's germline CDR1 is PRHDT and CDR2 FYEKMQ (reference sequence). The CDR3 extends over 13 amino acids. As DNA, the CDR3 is TGTGCCAGCAGCTTAGGAGGGGTCACTGAAGCTTTCTTT. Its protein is CASSLGGVTEAFF.

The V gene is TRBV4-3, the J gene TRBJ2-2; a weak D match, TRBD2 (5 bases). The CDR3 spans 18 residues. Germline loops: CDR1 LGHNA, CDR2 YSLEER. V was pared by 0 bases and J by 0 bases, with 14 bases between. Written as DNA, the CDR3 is TGCGCCAGCAGCCAAGATCGGGGTGGGTCCTCGAACACCGGGGAGCTGTTTTTT. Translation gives CASSQDRGGSSNTGELFF.

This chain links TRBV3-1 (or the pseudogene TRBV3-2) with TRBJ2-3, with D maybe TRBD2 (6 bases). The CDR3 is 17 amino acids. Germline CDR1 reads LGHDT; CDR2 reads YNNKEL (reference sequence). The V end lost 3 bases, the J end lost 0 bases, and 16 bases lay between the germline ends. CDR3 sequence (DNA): TGTGCCAGCAGCCAGGCCCTCCCGGGGACTAGCACAGATACGCAGTATTTT. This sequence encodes CASSQALPGTSTDTQYF.

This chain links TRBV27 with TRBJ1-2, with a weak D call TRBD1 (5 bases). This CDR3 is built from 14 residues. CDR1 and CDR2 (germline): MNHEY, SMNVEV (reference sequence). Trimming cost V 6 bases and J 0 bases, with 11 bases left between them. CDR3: CASSLAGANYGYTF. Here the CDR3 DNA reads TGTGCCAGCAGCCTAGCGGGGGCTAACTATGGCTACACCTTC.

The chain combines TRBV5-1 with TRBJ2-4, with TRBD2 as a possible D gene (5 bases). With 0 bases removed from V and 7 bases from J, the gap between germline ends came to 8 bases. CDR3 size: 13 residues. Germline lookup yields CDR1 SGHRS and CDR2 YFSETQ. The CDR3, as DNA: TGCGCCAGCAGCTTGGGGGAGCCGAACATTCAGTACTTC. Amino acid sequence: CASSLGEPNIQYF.

The DNA for the CDR3 is TGTGCCAGCAGTTTACGTAACGAGCAGTTCTTC. It codes for CASSLRNEQFF. J is TRBJ2-1 and V is TRBV12-3 or TRBV12-4; no clear D. The CDR3 is made up of 11 amino acids. With 2 bases removed from V and 10 bases from J, the gap between germline ends came to 6 bases.

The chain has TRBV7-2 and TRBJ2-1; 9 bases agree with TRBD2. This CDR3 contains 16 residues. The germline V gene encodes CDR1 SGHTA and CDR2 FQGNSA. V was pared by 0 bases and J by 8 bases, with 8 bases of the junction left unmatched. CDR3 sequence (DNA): TGTGCCAGCAGCTTAGCGCTTGTAGCGGGAGTATATGAGCAGTTCTTC. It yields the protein CASSLALVAGVYEQFF.

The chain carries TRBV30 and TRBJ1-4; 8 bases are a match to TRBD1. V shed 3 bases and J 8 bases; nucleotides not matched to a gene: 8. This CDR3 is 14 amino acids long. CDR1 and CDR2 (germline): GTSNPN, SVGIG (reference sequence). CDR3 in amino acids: CAWSFGTGGEKLFF. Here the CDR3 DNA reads TGTGCCTGGAGCTTCGGGACAGGTGGGGAAAAACTGTTTTTT.

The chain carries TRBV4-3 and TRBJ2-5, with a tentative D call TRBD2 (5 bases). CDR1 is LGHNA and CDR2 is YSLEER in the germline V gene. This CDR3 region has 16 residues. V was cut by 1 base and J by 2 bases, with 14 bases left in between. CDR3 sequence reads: CASSQVPLSGQETQYF. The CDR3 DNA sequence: TGCGCCAGCAGCCAAGTTCCTCTCTCGGGGCAAGAGACCCAGTACTTC.